This is a list of T cell receptor beta chains from one sample in a study of cytomegalovirus exposure and HLA in healthy donors. Here immunoSEQ multiplex PCR was the method, and the copy in TCRdb shows in-frame clones only, minus some. Among 150,000 to 200,000 clones listed, 73% were seen once. Sequenced: PBMCs. All receptors come from a woman under 40 in good health and CMV-seronegative. Each CDR3 is given with its conserved first and last residue. D genes are given only for firm matches. Some rows have no size entry. The others give once, few or many, or a class for an expanded clone.

j_call	v_call	d_call	clone_size	cdr3_aa	cdr3_nt
TRBJ2-5	TRBV5-1	TRBD1	-	CASRKGAAKETQYF	TGCGCCAGCAGAAAGGGGGCCGCAAAAGAGACCCAGTACTTC
TRBJ1-2	TRBV4-3	TRBD1	-	CASSQMKTGAPDYGYTF	TGCGCCAGCAGCCAAATGAAAACAGGGGCCCCCGACTATGGCTACACCTTC
TRBJ1-6	TRBV9	-	-	CASSVSRQAGNSPLHF	TGTGCCAGCAGCGTTTCTCGACAGGCAGGGAATTCACCCCTCCACTTT
TRBJ2-7	TRBV29-1	TRBD2	-	CSVVPSGSEIAYEQYF	TGCAGCGTTGTGCCTAGCGGGAGCGAAATCGCCTACGAGCAGTACTTC
TRBJ2-7	TRBV19	TRBD1	-	CASSAGTVREQYF	TGTGCCAGTAGCGCCGGGACAGTACGCGAGCAGTACTTC
TRBJ2-2	TRBV27	TRBD2	-	CASGDGGVNTGELFF	TGTGCCAGCGGTGACGGGGGGGTAAACACCGGGGAGCTGTTTTTT
TRBJ1-1	TRBV6-4	-	-	CASSLTDGGNTEAFF	TGTGCCAGCAGCCTTACCGACGGCGGGAACACTGAAGCTTTCTTT
TRBJ1-5	TRBV4-2	-	-	CASSQAGGSQPQHF	TGTGCCAGCAGCCAAGCTGGCGGAAGTCAGCCCCAGCATTTT
TRBJ1-2	TRBV7-2	TRBD1	-	CASSTRSTGEGYTF	TGTGCCAGCAGCACCCGTTCGACAGGGGAAGGCTACACCTTC
TRBJ2-1	TRBV7-9	TRBD2	few	CASSTWTSGRTYTYNEQFF	TGTGCCAGCAGCACATGGACTAGCGGGAGAACCTACACCTACAATGAGCAGTTCTTC
TRBJ2-1	TRBV13	TRBD2	-	CASSSTGLAGGVDNEQFF	TGTGCCAGCAGCTCCACGGGACTAGCGGGGGGGGTCGACAATGAGCAGTTCTTC
TRBJ2-7	TRBV19	-	-	CASSTRLDSYEQYF	TGTGCCAGTAGTACTCGACTAGACTCCTACGAGCAGTACTTC
TRBJ1-5	TRBV6-5	-	-	CASSYSHNQPQHF	TGTGCCAGCAGTTATTCACACAATCAGCCCCAGCATTTT
TRBJ1-1	TRBV19	-	-	CASSIGASHTEAFF	TGTGCCAGTAGTATAGGGGCCAGCCACACTGAAGCTTTCTTT
TRBJ1-4	TRBV4-1	-	-	CASSRGGNEKLFF	TGCGCCAGCAGCAGGGGGGGGAATGAAAAACTGTTTTTT
TRBJ2-1	TRBV5-6	-	-	CASSLGLVAQASYNEQFF	TGTGCCAGCAGCTTGGGTCTGGTAGCGCAGGCCTCCTACAATGAGCAGTTCTTC
TRBJ1-2	TRBV27	-	few	CASSTGTANGYTF	TGTGCCAGCAGTACCGGGACTGCTAATGGCTACACCTTC
TRBJ1-2	TRBV29-1	TRBD1	-	CSVPGQGAARYGYTF	TGCAGCGTACCTGGACAGGGGGCGGCTAGGTATGGCTACACCTTC
TRBJ1-5	TRBV19	-	-	CASSPPGQPQHF	TGTGCCAGTAGTCCACCGGGACAGCCCCAGCATTTT
TRBJ2-5	TRBV18	TRBD1	-	CASSPPGQGFPSFTQYF	TGTGCCAGCTCACCACCGGGACAGGGTTTCCCATCGTTTACCCAGTACTTC
TRBJ2-7	TRBV18	-	-	CASSGQGISYEQYF	TGTGCCAGCTCAGGGCAGGGGATCTCCTACGAGCAGTACTTC
TRBJ2-7	TRBV4-1	TRBD1	few	CASSQLDRVSSYEQYF	TGCGCCAGCAGCCAATTGGACAGGGTGAGCTCCTACGAGCAGTACTTC
TRBJ2-1	TRBV19	-	-	CASRGGWSLLAEQFF	TGTGCCAGTAGGGGCGGGTGGTCTTTGCTCGCTGAGCAGTTCTTC
TRBJ2-1	TRBV25-1	-	once	CASSSPRVGHDNEQFF	TGTGCCAGCAGTTCACCCCGGGTGGGGCACGACAATGAGCAGTTCTTC
TRBJ1-2	TRBV2	-	-	CASSGQLVVRGYTF	TGTGCCAGCAGCGGACAGTTGGTGGTAAGGGGCTACACCTTC
TRBJ2-1	TRBV7-3	TRBD2	-	CASSSGSGSSYNEQFF	TGTGCCAGCAGCTCAGGTAGCGGGAGCTCCTACAATGAGCAGTTCTTC
TRBJ1-3	TRBV6-1	-	-	CASSDGVSGNTIYF	TGTGCCAGCAGTGATGGAGTGTCTGGAAACACCATATATTTT
TRBJ1-1	TRBV4-2	-	-	CAGSFWPGGTSPEAFF	TGTGCCGGCAGCTTTTGGCCGGGAGGGACGAGTCCTGAAGCTTTCTTT
TRBJ2-5	TRBV19	TRBD2	-	CASSMVRGGGQETQYF	TGTGCCAGTAGTATGGTTCGCGGCGGGGGGCAAGAGACCCAGTACTTC
TRBJ1-6	TRBV12-5	TRBD1	-	CASGRQGVGNNSPLHF	TGTGCTAGTGGCCGACAGGGGGTTGGGAACAATTCACCCCTCCACTTT
TRBJ2-4	TRBV7-9	TRBD2	-	CASSGTSETLNIQYF	TGTGCCAGCAGCGGGACTAGCGAAACTTTAAACATTCAGTACTTC
TRBJ1-1	TRBV6-1	-	few	CASSPSGGHFSFF	TGTGCCAGCAGTCCTTCGGGAGGGCACTTCTCTTTCTTT
TRBJ1-4	TRBV5-4	-	-	CASSLGGEKLFF	TGTGCCAGCAGTTTAGGAGGGGAAAAACTGTTTTTT
TRBJ2-3	TRBV5-1	-	-	CASSIRTAAVTDTQYF	TGCGCCAGCAGCATTAGGACAGCAGCAGTCACAGATACGCAGTATTTT
TRBJ2-2	TRBV2	TRBD1	-	CATGGQGRSTFSGELFF	TGTGCTACGGGGGGACAGGGGAGGTCAACCTTTTCCGGGGAGCTGTTTTTT
TRBJ1-2	TRBV11-2	-	-	CASTLSRGAHYGYTF	TGTGCCAGCACCCTAAGCCGGGGGGCCCACTATGGCTACACCTTC
TRBJ1-1	TRBV30	-	-	CAWSVSGSQRHTEAFF	TGTGCCTGGAGTGTAAGCGGGTCCCAAAGACACACTGAAGCTTTCTTT
TRBJ1-5	TRBV7-2	-	-	CASSRGGSNQPQHF	TGTGCCAGCAGCCGAGGGGGTAGCAATCAGCCCCAGCATTTT
TRBJ2-1	TRBV7-3	TRBD2	-	CASSLLAVATYNEQFF	TGTGCCAGCAGCTTACTAGCGGTCGCGACCTACAATGAGCAGTTCTTC